The 9 T cell receptor beta chains below come from one sample, sequenced in a study of T-cell reconstitution after alpha-beta-depleted transplantation in children. Preparation of the TCRbeta library used unique molecular identifiers. TCRdb used MiXCR to reprocess the PCR reads, holding one entry per CDR3 protein. The sample has hundreds of thousands of distinct CDR3 sequences, over 10% seen once. Sequenced material: PBMCs, mostly from graft donor cells, taken 360 days after TCRalphabeta/CD19-depleted stem cell transplant. These receptor sequences come from a male patient aged 10 to 17 who had a stem cell transplant for acute myeloid leukemia, so the T cells may come from the graft donor.

This sequence joins TRBV15 and TRBJ2-3; TRBD1 aligns across 7 bases. The junction had 2 bases not matched to a gene; V was cut back by 1 base and J by 1 base. In germline, CDR1 is LNHNV, CDR2 YYDKDF (reference sequence). The CDR3 totals 15 residues. CDR3 amino acids: CATSRAGQGTDTQYF. The CDR3 DNA is TGTGCCACCAGCAGAGCTGGACAGGGCACAGATACGCAGTATTTT.

This clonotype showed up just a few times. V is TRBV28 and J is TRBJ2-7; 8 nucleotides line up with TRBD1. The germline CDR1 and CDR2 sequences are MDHEN and SYDVKM. The CDR3 totals 15 residues. Trimming at V came to 4 bases and at J to 6 bases, leaving 11 bases not matched to a gene. CDR3: CASSSLTGEGFEQYF. CDR3 bases: TGTGCCAGCAGTTCCTTGACAGGGGAAGGATTCGAGCAGTACTTC.

This clonotype is labeled medium-sized. The chain is built from TRBV12-3 or TRBV12-4 and TRBJ2-3; D is perhaps TRBD2 (6 bases). This CDR3 contains 14 residues. The germline V and J ends were trimmed by 2 bases and 8 bases, with 14 bases remaining between them. The CDR3 is CASSLSRPEGTQYF. The CDR3 DNA is TGTGCCAGCAGTTTATCACGGCCGGAGGGTACGCAGTATTTT.

This clonotype has ten or more counts. This chain joins TRBV27 and TRBJ2-7; 7 nucleotides match TRBD1. The CDR3 is made up of 13 amino acids. Trimming took 4 bases from V and 4 from J; bases not matched to a gene: 4. Germline V gives CDR1 MNHEY, CDR2 SMNVEV (reference sequence). CDR3 region: CASSWTGRYEQYF. DNA for the CDR3: TGTGCCAGCAGTTGGACAGGACGATACGAGCAGTACTTC.

V and J are TRBV11-2 and TRBJ2-7; D may be TRBD1 (6 bases). CDR1 is SGHAT, CDR2 FQNNGV, per germline. The CDR3 covers 17 residues. Trimming shortened V by 0 bases and J by 2 bases, and 17 bases separated the two germline ends. CDR3: CASSLEGSRDIPYEQYF. The CDR3, as DNA: TGTGCCAGCAGCTTAGAAGGGAGTAGGGACATCCCCTACGAGCAGTACTTC.

This clonotype was seen more than once but under ten times. The V and J genes are TRBV6-5 and TRBJ2-7; 10 bases line up with TRBD1. J was trimmed by 2 bases and V by 4 bases; bases with no gene match: 5. This CDR3 is 15 amino acids long. From germline, CDR1 is MNHEY and CDR2 SVGAGI. CDR3 DNA sequence: TGTGCCAGCAGTTCGGGACAGGGGACCACCTACGAGCAGTACTTC. Amino acids: CASSSGQGTTYEQYF.

This clonotype was detected many times. V and J are TRBV20-1 and TRBJ2-7, with TRBD1 matching 7 bases. The CDR3 spans 13 residues. The germline V gene has CDR1 DFQATT and CDR2 SNEGSKA (reference sequence). The V and J ends lost 7 bases and 3 bases, in that order; junction bases with no gene match: 9. The CDR3 nucleotides are TGCAGTGGGGCGGACAGGACATTCTACGAGCAGTACTTC. This encodes CSGADRTFYEQYF.

Remarks on this clonotype: This may stem from a read error, because a much larger clone lies one nucleotide away. The chain is built from TRBV15 and TRBJ2-7; D gene ambiguous. Per the germline V gene, CDR1 is LNHNV and CDR2 is YYDKDF (reference sequence). The CDR3 runs 12 residues. The CDR3 nucleotides are TGTGACACCAGCTCCCCTACCTACGAGCAGTACTTC. Protein product: CDTSSPTYEQYF. Using reference TRBV15 and TRBJ2-7 for the parts outside the CDR3, the full variable domain is DAMVIQNPRYQVTQFGKPVTLSCSQTLNHNVMYWYQQKSSQAPKLLFHYYDKDFNNEADTPDNFQSRRPNTSFCFLDIRSPGLGDTAMYLCDTSSPTYEQYFGPGTRLTVT.

This clonotype was observed many times. The J gene is TRBJ2-5, the V gene TRBV9, with D maybe TRBD2 (5 bases). The CDR3 runs 13 residues. The V end was cut by 1 base, the J end by 4 bases, with 8 bases between. CDR1 is SGDLS, CDR2 YYNGEE, per germline. The CDR3 spells CASSVNEGETQYF. CDR3 nucleotide sequence: TGTGCCAGCAGCGTAAACGAGGGAGAGACCCAGTACTTC.